Shown below are 14 T cell receptor beta chains from a single sample sequenced in a study of human versus mouse CDR3 diversity and MHC coevolution. This table comes from immunoSEQ multiplex PCR, and its TCRdb copy is limited to in-frame clones, with some not included. The data hold about 83,000 clones, with about 90% observed a single time. Sequencing was carried out using naive CD4+ T cells from blood. Subset indicated: CD45RO-negative CD62L-positive naive CD4 T cells. The receptors were gathered from a person aged 25-75 years in good health.

This sequence joins TRBV2 and TRBJ2-7; 8 nucleotides match TRBD1. Germline V gives CDR1 SNHLY, CDR2 FYNNEI. V dropped 2 bases and J dropped 0; count of bases not matched to a gene: 3. This CDR3 comprises 15 residues. This CDR3 is CASSELGTGSYEQYF. The DNA for the CDR3 is TGTGCCAGCAGTGAACTCGGGACAGGCTCCTACGAGCAGTACTTC.

V and J are TRBV4-1 and TRBJ2-7; 10 nucleotides agree with TRBD2. The CDR3 consists of 15 residues. Trimming removed 2 bases from V and 4 bases from J; junction bases left unmatched: 5. Germline V gene data show CDR1 as MGHRA and CDR2 as YSYEKL. The CDR3 sequence: CASSQPASGRYEQYF. The CDR3 DNA sequence: TGCGCCAGCAGCCAACCGGCTAGCGGGAGATACGAGCAGTACTTC.

As for this clone: One end of the junction fails to match germline, which may point to a read error. The chain recombines TRBV7-9 with TRBJ1-1, with 7 bases that match TRBD1. CDR1 is SEHNR, CDR2 FQNEAQ, per germline (reference sequence). The CDR3 loop spans 16 amino acids. Here the CDR3 reads CAGSSPPDRVGAEAFF. CDR3 DNA: TGTGCCGGCAGCTCGCCGCCCGACAGGGTGGGGGCTGAAGCTTTCTTT.

This chain joins TRBV21-1 and TRBJ2-7; the table names TRBD2, a call not compared with the DNA. TRBV21-1 is reported as a pseudogene. The CDR3 has 16 residues. This CDR3 reads CASSDGTSGRVYEQYF. For the CDR3, the DNA is TGTGCCAGCAGCGACGGGACTAGCGGGAGAGTCTACGAGCAGTACTTC.

V usage is TRBV14 and J usage is TRBJ2-5, with 10 bases that match TRBD2. The CDR3 spans 14 residues. V shed 6 bases, J shed 5 bases, and the junction held 6 bases outside the gene matches. Per germline, CDR1 SGHDN and CDR2 FVKESK. CDR3 coding DNA: TGTGCCAGCAGACTTAGCGGGGGGACGGAGACCCAGTACTTC. This translates into CASRLSGGTETQYF.

CDR3 sequence (DNA): TGTGCCAGCAGTGATTCAGGGGCCAACACTGAAGCTTTCTTT. It is translated as CASSDSGANTEAFF. The rearrangement uses TRBV25-1 and TRBJ1-1; possible D gene TRBD1, 6 bases. The CDR3 is made up of 14 amino acids. CDR1 is MGHDK, CDR2 SYGVNS, per germline. V was cut by 3 bases and J by 2 bases, with 10 bases left in between.

J is TRBJ2-2 and V is TRBV5-5; TRBD2 might be the D (6 bases). The V gene's germline CDR1 is SGHKS and CDR2 YYEKEE (reference sequence). The CDR3 sequence is 15 residues long. V shed 1 base and J shed 4 bases, with 11 bases lying between them. CDR3 in DNA: TGTGCCAGCAGCTTGACGGGAGCCCTCACCGGGGAGCTGTTTTTT. Its translation: CASSLTGALTGELFF.

The rearrangement uses TRBV28 and TRBJ1-2; D is undetermined. The germline V gene has CDR1 MDHEN and CDR2 SYDVKM. Trimming took 2 bases from V and 0 from J, leaving 7 bases between them. The CDR3 length is 14 residues. This CDR3 reads CASSLPQSNYGYTF. CDR3 sequence (DNA): TGTGCCAGCAGTTTACCCCAATCTAACTATGGCTACACCTTC.

This clone was seen just once. CDR3 region: CASSGTGQGYTF. The CDR3 DNA reads TGTGCCAGCAGTGGTACGGGACAAGGCTACACCTTC. V gene TRBV2 combines with J gene TRBJ1-2, with D maybe TRBD1 (6 bases). The V gene's germline CDR1 is SNHLY and CDR2 FYNNEI. The CDR3 runs to 12 residues. V lost 4 bases and J 8 bases, leaving 11 bases between the germline ends.

This chain's CDR3 is CASSSRTVNTEAFF. Here the CDR3 DNA reads TGTGCCAGCAGTTCTAGGACAGTGAACACTGAAGCTTTCTTT. This chain links TRBV27 with TRBJ1-1, with TRBD1 as a possible D gene (6 bases). Germline V gene sequence: CDR1 MNHEY, CDR2 SMNVEV (reference sequence). Trimming pared 4 bases from V and 0 bases from J, leaving 9 bases between. The CDR3 loop spans 14 amino acids.

The chain uses TRBV2 and TRBJ2-7; D not resolved. The CDR3 spans 15 residues. V lost 4 bases to trimming and J lost 3 bases, with 16 bases between them. Per the germline V gene, CDR1 is SNHLY and CDR2 is FYNNEI. The chain's CDR3 is CASSVYGLGNYEQYF. CDR3 nucleotides: TGTGCCAGCAGTGTTTATGGTTTGGGCAACTACGAGCAGTACTTC.

In its sample, this clone was seen a few times. J is TRBJ2-2 and V is TRBV6-1; 8 bases match TRBD1. Germline V gene sequence: CDR1 MNHNS, CDR2 SASEGT. The CDR3 has 16 amino acids. Germline trimming cut 4 bases from V and 5 bases from J; bases unmatched to any gene: 9. CDR3 sequence (DNA): TGTGCCAGCAGTGGAACGGGACAGGTGGGAACCGGGGAGCTGTTTTTT. It codes for CASSGTGQVGTGELFF.

A few counts support this clone. V is TRBV19 and J is TRBJ1-2; TRBD1 matches at 7 bases. Germline V gene lookup returns CDR1 LNHDA and CDR2 SQIVND (reference sequence). This CDR3 has 14 residues. The V segment lost 6 bases and the J segment 0 bases; nucleotides outside the gene matches: 4. The CDR3 nucleotides read TGTGCCAGTAGGGAACAGGGGTCTAACTATGGCTACACCTTC. Translating it yields CASREQGSNYGYTF.

A few counts support this clone. The chain employs TRBV10-3 and TRBJ1-3; 7 bases map to TRBD1. Per the germline V gene, CDR1 is ENHRY and CDR2 is SYGVKD. The CDR3 runs 15 residues. Trimming took 8 bases from V and 0 from J; bases not matched to a gene: 7. The CDR3 DNA reads as TGTGCCATCGAGGGACAGCTTAACTCTGGAAACACCATATATTTT. This translates into CAIEGQLNSGNTIYF.